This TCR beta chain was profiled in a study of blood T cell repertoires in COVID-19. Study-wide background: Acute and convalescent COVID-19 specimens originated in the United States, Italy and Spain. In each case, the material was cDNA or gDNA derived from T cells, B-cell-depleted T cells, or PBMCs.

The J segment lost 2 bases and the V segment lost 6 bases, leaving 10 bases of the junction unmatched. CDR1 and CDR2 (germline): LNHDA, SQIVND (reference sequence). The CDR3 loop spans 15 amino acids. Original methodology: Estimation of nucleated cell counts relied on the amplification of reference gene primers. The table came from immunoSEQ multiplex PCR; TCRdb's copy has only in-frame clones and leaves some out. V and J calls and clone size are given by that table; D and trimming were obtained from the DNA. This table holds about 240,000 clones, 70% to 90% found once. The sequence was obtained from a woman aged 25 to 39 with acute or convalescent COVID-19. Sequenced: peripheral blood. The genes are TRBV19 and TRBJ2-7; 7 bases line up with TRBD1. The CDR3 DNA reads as TGTGCCAGTAGCGGTAGGGGGACAGCCGCCTACGAGCAGTACTTC. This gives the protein CASSGRGTAAYEQYF. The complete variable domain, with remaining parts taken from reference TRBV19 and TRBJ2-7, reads DGGITQSPKYLFRKEGQNVTLSCEQNLNHDAMYWYRQDPGQGLRLIYYSQIVNDFQKGDIAEGYSVSREKKESFPLTVTSAQKNPTAFYLCASSGRGTAAYEQYFGPGTRLTVT.